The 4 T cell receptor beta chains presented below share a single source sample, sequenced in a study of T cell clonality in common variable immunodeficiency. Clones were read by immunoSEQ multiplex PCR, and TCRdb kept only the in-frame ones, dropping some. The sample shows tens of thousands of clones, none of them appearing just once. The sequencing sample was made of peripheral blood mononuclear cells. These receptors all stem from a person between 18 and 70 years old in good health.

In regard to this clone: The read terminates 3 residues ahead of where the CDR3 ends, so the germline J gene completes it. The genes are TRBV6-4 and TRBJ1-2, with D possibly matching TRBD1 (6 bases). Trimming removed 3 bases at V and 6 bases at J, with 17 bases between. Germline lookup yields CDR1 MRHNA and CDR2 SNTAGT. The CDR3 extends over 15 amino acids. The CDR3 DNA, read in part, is TGTGCCAGCAGTGAGAATCCGGAGGGGGTACATGGC. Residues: CASSENPEGVHG. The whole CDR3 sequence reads CASSENPEGVHGYTF.

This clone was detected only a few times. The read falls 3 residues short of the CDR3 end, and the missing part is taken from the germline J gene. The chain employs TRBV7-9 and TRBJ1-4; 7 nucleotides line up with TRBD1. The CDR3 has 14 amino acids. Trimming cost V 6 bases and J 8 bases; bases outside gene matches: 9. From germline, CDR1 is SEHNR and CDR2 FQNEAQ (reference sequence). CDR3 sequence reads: CASRHRGGGEKLFF. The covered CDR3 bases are TGTGCCAGCAGACACAGGGGAGGTGGAGAAAAA.

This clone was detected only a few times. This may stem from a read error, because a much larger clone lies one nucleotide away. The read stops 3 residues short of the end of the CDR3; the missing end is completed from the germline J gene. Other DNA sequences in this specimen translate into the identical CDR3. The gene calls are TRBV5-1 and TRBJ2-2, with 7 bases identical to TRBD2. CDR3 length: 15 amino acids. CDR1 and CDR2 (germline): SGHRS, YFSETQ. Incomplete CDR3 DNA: TGCGCCAGTAGCTTGGCGGGGGAAGGCACCGGGGAG. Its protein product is CASSLAGEGTGE. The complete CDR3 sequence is CASSLAGEGTGELFF.

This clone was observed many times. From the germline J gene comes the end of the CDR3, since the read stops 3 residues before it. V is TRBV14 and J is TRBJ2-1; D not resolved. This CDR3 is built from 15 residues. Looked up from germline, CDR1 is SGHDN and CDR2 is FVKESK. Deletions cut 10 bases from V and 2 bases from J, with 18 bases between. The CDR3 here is CATRDTQGTYNEQFF. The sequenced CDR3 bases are TGTGCCACCCGAGACACCCAAGGAACCTACAATGAG.